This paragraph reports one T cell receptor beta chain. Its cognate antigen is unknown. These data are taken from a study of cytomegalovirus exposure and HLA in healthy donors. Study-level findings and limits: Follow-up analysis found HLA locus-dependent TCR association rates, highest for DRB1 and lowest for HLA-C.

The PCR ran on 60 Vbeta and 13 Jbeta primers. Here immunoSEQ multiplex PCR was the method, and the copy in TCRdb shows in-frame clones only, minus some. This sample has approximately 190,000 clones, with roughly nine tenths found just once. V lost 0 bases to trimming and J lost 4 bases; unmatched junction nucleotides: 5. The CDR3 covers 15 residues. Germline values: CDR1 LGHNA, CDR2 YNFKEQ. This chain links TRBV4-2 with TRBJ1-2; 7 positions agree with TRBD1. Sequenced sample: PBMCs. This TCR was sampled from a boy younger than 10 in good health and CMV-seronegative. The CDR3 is CASSQDDRVGYGYTF. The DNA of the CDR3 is TGTGCCAGCAGCCAAGATGACAGGGTGGGCTATGGCTACACCTTC.